Each of the 30 T cell receptor beta chains below was sequenced from the same sample in a study of blood T cell repertoires in COVID-19. Clones were sequenced by immunoSEQ multiplex PCR, and TCRdb holds only the in-frame ones, with some missing. The data contain about 350,000 clones, around nine tenths of them singletons. Sequencing was carried out using PBMCs or T cells enriched from blood (not recorded which). The receptors stem from a woman younger than 45 who had been exposed to COVID-19.

The rearrangement uses TRBV11-2 and TRBJ2-6; D call uncertain. CDR1 is SGHAT, CDR2 FQNNGV, per germline. CDR3 length equals 16 residues. Trimming pared 4 bases from V and 2 bases from J, leaving 12 bases between. The CDR3 reads CASSSPTVAGANVLTF. The CDR3 region has the DNA TGTGCCAGCAGCTCCCCCACGGTGGCTGGGGCCAACGTCCTGACTTTC.

This chain joins TRBV15 and TRBJ2-4, with 12 nucleotides matching TRBD2. This CDR3 has 18 residues. From germline, CDR1 is LNHNV and CDR2 YYDKDF (reference sequence). Trimming at V came to 0 bases and at J to 0 bases, leaving 3 bases not matched to a gene. The CDR3 DNA reads TGTGCCACCAGCAGAGAACTAGCGGGAGGTCTAGCCAAAAACATTCAGTACTTC. Protein product: CATSRELAGGLAKNIQYF.

This clone was picked up one time. This chain links TRBV19 with TRBJ1-5; D not certain. V dropped 9 bases and J dropped 0 bases, with 12 bases sitting between them. Looked up from germline, CDR1 is LNHDA and CDR2 is SQIVND (reference sequence). CDR3 size: 14 residues. CDR3 in DNA: TGTGCCAGCGCGGAACAAGGTAGCAATCAGCCCCAGCATTTT. It specifies CASAEQGSNQPQHF.

The chain recombines TRBV13 with TRBJ1-3, with no clear D. The ends were cut back, 0 bases at V and 1 base at J, with 4 bases in the middle. The CDR3 spans 14 residues. Germline CDR1 and CDR2: PRHDT and FYEKMQ (reference sequence). CDR3 sequence: CASSLGQSGNTIYF. Written as DNA, the CDR3 is TGTGCCAGCAGCTTAGGGCAGTCTGGAAACACCATATATTTT.

The chain employs TRBV7-2 and TRBJ2-1, with 8 bases matching TRBD1. This CDR3 has 15 residues. V was clipped by 7 bases and J by 5 bases; unmatched bases: 10. CDR1 SGHTA and CDR2 FQGNSA come from the germline V gene. CDR3 amino acids: CASNPTGAYHNEQFF. The DNA for the CDR3 is TGTGCCAGCAACCCGACAGGGGCATATCACAATGAGCAGTTCTTC. Full variable domain (rest looked up from reference TRBV7-2 and TRBJ2-1): GAGVSQSPSNKVTEKGKDVELRCDPISGHTALYWYRQSLGQGLEFLIYFQGNSAPDKSGLPSDRFSAERTGGSVSTLTIQRTQQEDSAVYLCASNPTGAYHNEQFFGPGTRLTVL.

Written as DNA, the CDR3 is TGTGCCAGCAGCCCCGCCTTGGACATAACCTATGGCTACACCTTC. Its protein is CASSPALDITYGYTF. V is TRBV9 and J is TRBJ1-2, with D possibly being TRBD1 (5 bases). The germline gives CDR1 SGDLS, CDR2 YYNGEE. CDR3 length equals 15 residues. The germline V and J ends were trimmed by 4 bases and 4 bases, with 17 bases remaining between them.

The chain recombines TRBV5-8 with TRBJ2-1; TRBD2 matches 12 bases. Germline CDR1 SGHTS, CDR2 YDEGEE. This CDR3 is built from 17 residues. J was trimmed by 5 bases and V by 1 base; bases with no gene match: 7. In DNA, the CDR3 is TGTGCCAGCAGCTTGAAGGTCGGACTAGCGGGACACAATGAGCAGTTCTTC. It encodes CASSLKVGLAGHNEQFF. The variable domain in full, completed from reference TRBV5-8 and TRBJ2-1, reads EAGVTQSPTHLIKTRGQQATLRCSPISGHTSVYWYQQALGLGLQFLLWYDEGEERNRGNFPPRFSGRQFPNYSSELNVNALELEDSALYLCASSLKVGLAGHNEQFFGPGTRLTVL.

The chain has TRBV6-5 and TRBJ2-7, with TRBD1 matching over 8 bases. Germline V gives CDR1 MNHEY, CDR2 SVGAGI. The CDR3 spans 12 residues. V lost 4 bases to trimming and J lost 6 bases; unmatched junction nucleotides: 2. The CDR3 spells CASSLGTGEQYF. The CDR3 coding sequence is TGTGCCAGCAGTTTAGGGACAGGCGAGCAGTACTTC.

The chain uses TRBV29-1 and TRBJ2-1, with a possible D match to TRBD1 (6 bases). From germline, CDR1 is SQVTM and CDR2 ANQGSEA. Trimming removed 1 base from V and 3 bases from J, with 13 bases in between. CDR3 length equals 15 residues. CDR3 sequence reads: CSVEGGPPFYNEQFF. The DNA for the CDR3 is TGCAGCGTTGAAGGGGGGCCTCCCTTCTACAATGAGCAGTTCTTC.

This rearrangement joins TRBV7-2 to TRBJ1-1; no definite D call. V dropped 1 base and J dropped 0 bases, with 9 bases sitting between them. The CDR3 totals 15 residues. Germline-derived CDR1 and CDR2 are SGHTA and FQGNSA. The CDR3 DNA reads as TGTGCCAGCAGCTTAGTGTCGACTCTGAACACTGAAGCTTTCTTT. It codes for CASSLVSTLNTEAFF.

This chain connects TRBV4-2 to TRBJ2-2; perhaps TRBD2 as D (5 bases). The CDR3 is 18 amino acids. V lost 1 base to trimming and J lost 3 bases, with 18 bases between them. Germline V gene lookup returns CDR1 LGHNA and CDR2 YNFKEQ. CDR3 in amino acids: CASSQAWAPSRDTGELFF. As DNA, the CDR3 is TGTGCCAGCAGCCAAGCCTGGGCCCCTAGCCGCGACACCGGGGAGCTGTTTTTT.

This clone has more than one count but fewer than ten. This rearrangement joins TRBV19 to TRBJ1-5, with D perhaps matching TRBD1 (5 bases). This CDR3 has 12 amino acids. V dropped 5 bases and J dropped 9 bases, with 11 bases sitting between them. Germline lookup yields CDR1 LNHDA and CDR2 SQIVND (reference sequence). The CDR3 DNA is TGTGCCAGTAGTGTGGGGCATCGGCCCCAGCATTTT. Protein: CASSVGHRPQHF.

The chain joins TRBV5-4 to TRBJ1-2; possible D gene TRBD1, 5 bases. Trimming removed 7 bases from V and 4 bases from J, with 17 bases in between. The CDR3 length is 14 residues. Germline-derived CDR1 and CDR2 are SGHNT and YYREEE (reference sequence). CDR3 in amino acids: CASYGTPEGYGYTF. The CDR3 bases are TGTGCCAGCTACGGGACTCCTGAGGGCTATGGCTACACCTTC.

V and J are TRBV10-2 and TRBJ2-5, with 9 positions matching TRBD2. With V trimmed by 3 bases and J by 7 bases, 9 bases remained unmatched. This CDR3 has 15 amino acids. The germline CDR1 and CDR2 sequences are WSHSY and SAAADI. The CDR3 loop is CASSDVGLAGLTQYF. The CDR3 coding sequence is TGCGCCAGCAGTGATGTTGGGCTAGCGGGATTGACCCAGTACTTC.

This clone was picked up one time. This rearrangement joins TRBV11-2 to TRBJ1-1; D possibly corresponds to TRBD1 (5 bases). CDR3 size: 14 residues. Deletions cut 2 bases from V and 8 bases from J, with 15 bases between. Germline values: CDR1 SGHAT, CDR2 FQNNGV. The CDR3 protein is CASSLSPLQDEAFF. CDR3 bases: TGTGCCAGCAGCTTAAGCCCTTTACAGGACGAAGCTTTCTTT.

This clone was detected a few times. The chain carries TRBV27 and TRBJ1-1; tentatively, D is TRBD1 (5 bases). Trimming took 3 bases from V and 6 from J, leaving 11 bases between them. CDR3 size: 13 residues. Germline-derived CDR1 and CDR2 are MNHEY and SMNVEV (reference sequence). CDR3 DNA: TGTGCCAGCAGTTTGGCGGGGGTAGCTGAAGCTTTCTTT. Protein sequence: CASSLAGVAEAFF.

The V call is TRBV5-1, the J call TRBJ2-1; TRBD2 matches at 14 bases. Germline V CDR1 and CDR2: SGHRS, YFSETQ. The CDR3 is made up of 17 amino acids. Losses at the gene ends were 1 base for V and 8 bases for J; bases not matched to a gene: 8. CDR3: CASSLTGTSGSHHEQFF. Here the CDR3 DNA reads TGCGCCAGCAGCTTGACCGGGACTAGCGGGAGTCACCATGAGCAGTTCTTC.

The chain couples TRBV19 to TRBJ2-7; 12 bases are shared with TRBD1. CDR3 length: 15 amino acids. The ends lost 6 bases at V and 2 bases at J; junction bases unmatched: 5. Per the germline V gene, CDR1 is LNHDA and CDR2 is SQIVND (reference sequence). The CDR3 bases are TGTGCCAGTAGCCTCCGGGACAGGGGGCCCTACGAGCAGTACTTC. This gives the protein CASSLRDRGPYEQYF. The full variable domain, with the rest looked up from reference TRBV19 and TRBJ2-7, is DGGITQSPKYLFRKEGQNVTLSCEQNLNHDAMYWYRQDPGQGLRLIYYSQIVNDFQKGDIAEGYSVSREKKESFPLTVTSAQKNPTAFYLCASSLRDRGPYEQYFGPGTRLTVT.

This chain links TRBV6-5 with TRBJ1-6, with TRBD1 identical over 11 bases. The CDR3 has 16 amino acids. The V and J ends lost 0 bases and 9 bases, in that order; junction bases with no gene match: 4. CDR1 is MNHEY, CDR2 SVGAGI, per germline. The CDR3 sequence is CASSYSWTGGTSPLHF. The DNA of the CDR3 is TGTGCCAGCAGTTACTCCTGGACAGGGGGCACTTCACCCCTCCACTTT.

The CDR3 coding sequence is TGTGCCAGCATCCTTGGGACAGGGGGCTACGAGCAGTACTTC. Translated: CASILGTGGYEQYF. The rearrangement uses TRBV7-9 and TRBJ2-7; TRBD1 aligns across 11 bases. Germline lookup yields CDR1 SEHNR and CDR2 FQNEAQ (reference sequence). CDR3 size: 14 residues. J gave up 3 bases and V 7 bases, and 5 bases lay outside the gene matches.

The chain uses TRBV30 and TRBJ2-1, with 10 positions matching TRBD2. Germline V gene lookup returns CDR1 GTSNPN and CDR2 SVGIG (reference sequence). With 5 bases clipped from V and 7 bases from J, the junction kept 14 bases outside the gene matches. The CDR3 runs 16 residues. CDR3 protein: CAWDPPGLAGVNEQFF. CDR3 coding DNA: TGTGCCTGGGATCCCCCAGGCCTAGCGGGAGTGAATGAGCAGTTCTTC.

The chain is built from TRBV4-1 and TRBJ1-2; 8 bases are shared with TRBD1. Trimming took 2 bases from V and 8 from J; bases not matched to a gene: 16. Germline-derived CDR1 and CDR2 are MGHRA and YSYEKL. The CDR3 has 17 residues. The CDR3 coding sequence is TGCGCCAGCAGCCAATACCCGCCGGCCCAGGGGGCTTTGGGCTACACCTTC. Translating gives CASSQYPPAQGALGYTF.

This clone was counted a few times. This chain joins TRBV24-1 and TRBJ2-7; TRBD2 matches at 12 bases. Germline CDR1 is KGHDR and CDR2 is SFDVKD. Trimming took 7 bases from V and 6 from J; bases not matched to a gene: 21. This CDR3 spans 19 amino acids. This CDR3 is CATSPRAHLLAGGGGEQYF. The CDR3 bases are TGTGCCACCAGCCCAAGGGCCCACCTGCTAGCGGGAGGGGGCGGCGAGCAGTACTTC.

The rearrangement uses TRBV6-1 and TRBJ1-6, with D perhaps TRBD1 (5 bases). The germline CDR1 and CDR2 sequences are MNHNS and SASEGT. V dropped 1 base and J dropped 10 bases, with 17 bases sitting between them. The CDR3 is made up of 16 amino acids. CDR3 protein: CASSEGPAGSRSPLHF. The DNA of the CDR3 is TGTGCCAGCAGTGAAGGCCCGGCAGGGTCCAGGTCACCCCTCCACTTT.

The rearrangement uses TRBV7-8 and TRBJ2-7, with 11 bases lining up with TRBD2. The CDR3 has 20 amino acids. The V and J ends lost 1 base and 2 bases, in that order; junction bases with no gene match: 16. The germline V gene encodes CDR1 SGHVS and CDR2 FQNEAQ. CDR3 bases: TGTGCCAGCAGCTTAGAAGCCCGGGGGCCGGGACTAGCGGACCCCTACGAGCAGTACTTC. This sequence encodes CASSLEARGPGLADPYEQYF.

V usage is TRBV7-8 and J usage is TRBJ2-7; 7 nucleotides line up with TRBD2. J was trimmed by 6 bases and V by 0 bases; bases with no gene match: 8. This CDR3 comprises 15 residues. Germline CDR1 reads SGHVS; CDR2 reads FQNEAQ. The CDR3 region is CASSLAGGGSIEQYF. The CDR3, as DNA: TGTGCCAGCAGCTTAGCCGGAGGCGGGAGTATCGAGCAGTACTTC.

The CDR3 protein is CASSQEGLATDTQYF. The CDR3 coding sequence is TGTGCCAGCAGCCAAGAAGGGCTAGCAACAGATACGCAGTATTTT. The gene calls are TRBV14 and TRBJ2-3; tentative D call: TRBD2 (5 bases). The CDR3 length is 15 residues. The V and J ends lost 0 bases and 3 bases respectively, with 10 bases between them. Germline V gene lookup returns CDR1 SGHDN and CDR2 FVKESK. The full variable domain, rest sourced from reference TRBV14 and TRBJ2-3, is EAGVTQFPSHSVIEKGQTVTLRCDPISGHDNLYWYRRVMGKEIKFLLHFVKESKQDESGMPNNRFLAERTGGTYSTLKVQPAELEDSGVYFCASSQEGLATDTQYFGPGTRLTVL.

V usage is TRBV7-9 and J usage is TRBJ2-3; 13 bases align to TRBD2. The CDR3 runs 16 residues. With V trimmed by 2 bases and J by 4 bases, 3 bases remained unmatched. Germline V gene lookup returns CDR1 SEHNR and CDR2 FQNEAQ (reference sequence). This CDR3 is CASSLPGLAGPDTQYF. The DNA for the CDR3 is TGTGCCAGCAGCTTACCGGGACTAGCGGGACCAGATACGCAGTATTTT.

In this sample, this clone turned up once. This sequence joins TRBV19 and TRBJ2-3; 14 nucleotides line up with TRBD2. The CDR3 covers 15 residues. Unmatched junction bases numbered 3, after V lost 4 bases and J lost 6 bases. From germline, CDR1 is LNHDA and CDR2 SQIVND (reference sequence). CDR3 sequence reads: CASSRGLAGEDTQYF. In DNA form, the CDR3 reads TGTGCCAGTAGTAGGGGACTAGCGGGAGAGGATACGCAGTATTTT.

The chain is built from TRBV19 and TRBJ2-7, with unresolved D. V lost 5 bases, J lost 0 bases, and 5 bases lay in between. Germline CDR1 LNHDA, CDR2 SQIVND (reference sequence). This CDR3 spans 12 amino acids. CDR3 sequence: CASSDTSYEQYF. CDR3 DNA sequence: TGTGCCAGTAGTGACACCTCCTACGAGCAGTACTTC.